The 26 T cell receptor beta chains below all came from one sample that was sequenced in a study of blood T cell repertoires in COVID-19. The method was immunoSEQ multiplex PCR; TCRdb's version includes in-frame clones alone and lacks a portion of them. The sample yields a few hundred thousand clones, 88% seen once. The sample was PBMCs or T cells enriched from blood (not recorded which). The source is a woman between 18 and 30 years old who had recovered from COVID-19.

The gene calls are TRBV5-4 and TRBJ2-3; a possible D gene is TRBD1 (6 bases). The germline CDR1 and CDR2 sequences are SGHNT and YYREEE (reference sequence). Trimming shortened V by 4 bases and J by 2 bases, and 14 bases separated the two germline ends. The CDR3 is 15 residues long. The CDR3: CASSPTGTDTDTQYF. CDR3 bases: TGTGCCAGCAGCCCAACAGGGACCGACACAGATACGCAGTATTTT.

The V gene is TRBV19, the J gene TRBJ1-4; no clear D. CDR3 size: 14 residues. V was trimmed by 4 bases and J by 7 bases, leaving 13 bases between them. Per germline, CDR1 LNHDA and CDR2 SQIVND (reference sequence). CDR3: CASSTPEEGEKLFF. CDR3 coding DNA: TGTGCCAGTAGTACGCCTGAGGAGGGTGAAAAACTGTTTTTT. The full variable domain, in which reference TRBV19 and TRBJ1-4 provide the parts outside the CDR3, is DGGITQSPKYLFRKEGQNVTLSCEQNLNHDAMYWYRQDPGQGLRLIYYSQIVNDFQKGDIAEGYSVSREKKESFPLTVTSAQKNPTAFYLCASSTPEEGEKLFFGSGTQLSVL.

This sequence joins TRBV24-1 and TRBJ1-2, with no clear D. The length of the CDR3 is 15 residues. V was pared by 3 bases and J by 4 bases, with 14 bases between. The germline V gene encodes CDR1 KGHDR and CDR2 SFDVKD. CDR3 nucleotides: TGTGCCACCAGTGATCGGACTCCGCTGAGCTATGGCTACACCTTC. Translating gives CATSDRTPLSYGYTF.

The chain links TRBV7-8 to TRBJ1-1, with unresolved D. The germline V gene has CDR1 SGHVS and CDR2 FQNEAQ. With 5 bases removed from V and 0 bases from J, the gap between germline ends came to 4 bases. CDR3 length equals 12 residues. The CDR3 DNA reads TGTGCCAGCAGCCTAATGAACACTGAAGCTTTCTTT. Translating it yields CASSLMNTEAFF. Full variable domain (outside the CDR3, taken from reference TRBV7-8 and TRBJ1-1): GAGVSQSPRYKVAKRGQDVALRCDPISGHVSLFWYQQALGQGPEFLTYFQNEAQLDKSGLPSDRFFAERPEGSVSTLKIQRTQQEDSAVYLCASSLMNTEAFFGQGTRLTVV.

The J gene is TRBJ2-7, the V gene TRBV4-1, with a weak D call TRBD2 (6 bases). The CDR3 has 20 amino acids. CDR1 MGHRA and CDR2 YSYEKL come from the germline V gene. The V end lost 0 bases, the J end lost 4 bases, and 28 bases lay between the germline ends. CDR3 sequence reads: CASSQDPGWDWQANPYEQYF. The CDR3 region has the DNA TGCGCCAGCAGCCAAGACCCGGGTTGGGACTGGCAGGCCAATCCTTACGAGCAGTACTTC.

J is TRBJ2-6 and V is TRBV19, with D possibly matching TRBD1 (6 bases). Per germline, CDR1 LNHDA and CDR2 SQIVND (reference sequence). The CDR3 is 16 residues long. V was shortened by 7 bases and J by 0 bases, with 13 bases between the two germline ends. The CDR3 region is CASTTHRDSGANVLTF. CDR3 DNA sequence: TGTGCCAGTACCACACACAGGGACTCTGGGGCCAACGTCCTGACTTTC.

The rearrangement links TRBV18 to TRBJ1-1; D is unresolved. From germline, CDR1 is KGHSH and CDR2 LQKENI. Trimming shortened V by 6 bases and J by 7 bases, and 12 bases separated the two germline ends. The CDR3 is made up of 12 amino acids. The CDR3 DNA follows: TGTGCCAGCTCCCCCCTCCGGGGTGAAGCTTTCTTT. Residues: CASSPLRGEAFF.

This rearrangement joins TRBV11-2 to TRBJ1-6, with D tentatively TRBD1 (5 bases). The germline V gene has CDR1 SGHAT and CDR2 FQNNGV. The CDR3 runs 15 residues. The V gene lost 5 bases and the J gene lost 1 base, with 9 bases spanning the gap. For the CDR3, the DNA is TGTGCCAGCAGCCCAGGGCTATCCTATAATTCACCCCTCCACTTT. Its translation is CASSPGLSYNSPLHF. Filled out from reference TRBV11-2 and TRBJ1-6, the complete variable domain reads EAGVAQSPRYKIIEKRQSVAFWCNPISGHATLYWYQQILGQGPKLLIQFQNNGVVDDSQLPKDRFSAERLKGVDSTLKIQPAKLEDSAVYLCASSPGLSYNSPLHFGNGTRLTVT.

The chain carries TRBV5-1 and TRBJ2-2; D is possibly TRBD2 (6 bases). The CDR3 has 16 residues. Germline V gives CDR1 SGHRS, CDR2 YFSETQ. Trimming cost V 2 bases and J 3 bases, with 14 bases left between them. The CDR3 coding sequence is TGCGCCAGCAGCTTTCTCGGCGGGGTTGACACCGGGGAGCTGTTTTTT. Translated, it gives CASSFLGGVDTGELFF.

The rearrangement uses TRBV27 and TRBJ1-6; 7 positions agree with TRBD1. Germline CDR1 reads MNHEY; CDR2 reads SMNVEV (reference sequence). The CDR3 has 16 residues. With V trimmed by 6 bases and J by 9 bases, 14 bases remained unmatched. The DNA for the CDR3 is TGTGCCAGCAGCACGGACAGGATGATAATTGGTTCACCCCTCCACTTT. Translating gives CASSTDRMIIGSPLHF.

This clone was counted a single time. The chain recombines TRBV18 with TRBJ1-1, with D possibly matching TRBD1 (6 bases). This CDR3 has 15 amino acids. Trimming took off 2 bases at V and 4 bases at J, with 14 bases between the two ends. Germline loops: CDR1 KGHSH, CDR2 LQKENI. The CDR3 DNA is TGTGCCAGCTCACCATACCTGGGGGCGGGCACTGAAGCTTTCTTT. This sequence encodes CASSPYLGAGTEAFF.

The V call is TRBV11-2, the J call TRBJ1-4; D gene unclear. Germline loops: CDR1 SGHAT, CDR2 FQNNGV. V lost 4 bases and J 7 bases, leaving 22 bases between the germline ends. This CDR3 is 17 amino acids long. CDR3 sequence (DNA): TGTGCCAGCAGCTCCCCCCAACATCTTACCGGGAGTGAAAAACTGTTTTTT. Encoded protein: CASSSPQHLTGSEKLFF.

The chain recombines TRBV19 with TRBJ1-6; tentative D call: TRBD1 (6 bases). This CDR3 region has 14 residues. CDR1 and CDR2 from the germline V gene are LNHDA and SQIVND (reference sequence). The germline V and J ends were trimmed by 1 base and 14 bases, with 15 bases remaining between them. The CDR3 DNA follows: TGTGCCAGTAGTATAGCTGTGACAGGTTTAGCCCTCCACTTT. Its protein is CASSIAVTGLALHF. Filled out from reference TRBV19 and TRBJ1-6, the complete variable domain reads DGGITQSPKYLFRKEGQNVTLSCEQNLNHDAMYWYRQDPGQGLRLIYYSQIVNDFQKGDIAEGYSVSREKKESFPLTVTSAQKNPTAFYLCASSIAVTGLALHFGNGTRLTVT.

The rearrangement links TRBV5-1 to TRBJ2-7; 8 positions match TRBD2. V was pared by 5 bases and J by 1 base, with 2 bases of the junction left unmatched. This CDR3 region has 13 residues. The germline V gene has CDR1 SGHRS and CDR2 YFSETQ. CDR3 bases: TGCGCCAGCAGACTAGCGGCTTCCTACGAGCAGTACTTC. This gives the protein CASRLAASYEQYF.

The J gene is TRBJ1-2, the V gene TRBV19; D is possibly TRBD1 (5 bases). CDR1 is LNHDA, CDR2 SQIVND, per germline (reference sequence). This CDR3 region has 14 residues. CDR3 sequence (DNA): TGTGCTACATGGGGGGTAGGATCGTACTATGGCTACACCTTC. It translates to CATWGVGSYYGYTF. The full variable domain, with the rest looked up from reference TRBV19 and TRBJ1-2, is DGGITQSPKYLFRKEGQNVTLSCEQNLNHDAMYWYRQDPGQGLRLIYYSQIVNDFQKGDIAEGYSVSREKKESFPLTVTSAQKNPTAFYLCATWGVGSYYGYTFGSGTRLTVV.

The chain recombines TRBV23-1 with TRBJ1-3; D remains ambiguous. TRBV23-1 qualifies as an ORF whose function is uncertain. This CDR3 is 14 amino acids long. V was clipped by 0 bases and J by 7 bases, with 10 bases between them. CDR3 amino acids: CASSQSALLNTIYF. CDR3 DNA: TGCGCCAGCAGTCAATCGGCCCTTCTCAACACCATATATTTT.

There are a few counts of this clone. Distinct nucleotide sequences in the sample also encode this CDR3. This chain connects TRBV15 to TRBJ2-7; no clear D. CDR1 LNHNV and CDR2 YYDKDF come from the germline V gene (reference sequence). V lost 0 bases and J lost 5, with 5 bases in between. This CDR3 has 12 residues. The CDR3 spells CATSRDQNEQYF. CDR3 DNA sequence: TGTGCCACCAGCAGAGATCAGAACGAGCAGTACTTC.

The chain links TRBV2 to TRBJ2-1; the match to TRBD2 covers 10 bases. The CDR3 extends over 15 amino acids. Trimming at V came to 6 bases and at J to 6 bases, leaving 8 bases not matched to a gene. CDR1 and CDR2 (germline): SNHLY, FYNNEI. CDR3 bases: TGTGCCAGCAGGCTAACTAGCGGGGTTAGCAATGAGCAGTTCTTC. Translating it yields CASRLTSGVSNEQFF.

The chain carries TRBV4-2 and TRBJ2-7; 10 bases align to TRBD2. The CDR3 loop spans 17 amino acids. Germline V lookup: CDR1 LGHNA, CDR2 YNFKEQ. Unmatched junction bases numbered 9, after V lost 0 bases and J lost 4 bases. CDR3 coding DNA: TGTGCCAGCAGCCAAGATAAGGAGACTAGCGGGTTATACGAGCAGTACTTC. It translates to CASSQDKETSGLYEQYF.

The gene calls are TRBV5-4 and TRBJ1-1, with D maybe TRBD1 (5 bases). The germline CDR1 and CDR2 sequences are SGHNT and YYREEE (reference sequence). The CDR3 totals 13 residues. V was trimmed by 4 bases and J by 8 bases, leaving 15 bases between them. CDR3 residues: CASSPDIHREAFF. The CDR3 nucleotides read TGTGCCAGCAGCCCGGACATCCACAGGGAAGCTTTCTTT.

This chain uses TRBV18 with TRBJ2-2; tentatively, D is TRBD1 (5 bases). V was shortened by 2 bases and J by 5 bases, with 12 bases between the two germline ends. This CDR3 spans 15 amino acids. Germline V gives CDR1 KGHSH, CDR2 LQKENI. This CDR3 is CASSPWSGSTGELFF. DNA for the CDR3: TGTGCCAGCTCACCATGGTCAGGGTCGACCGGGGAGCTGTTTTTT. Together with reference TRBV18 and TRBJ2-2, the CDR3 gives the full variable domain: NAGVMQNPRHLVRRRGQEARLRCSPMKGHSHVYWYRQLPEEGLKFMVYLQKENIIDESGMPKERFSAEFPKEGPSILRIQQVVRGDSAAYFCASSPWSGSTGELFFGEGSRLTVL.

The rearrangement joins TRBV4-2 to TRBJ2-3, with TRBD2 matching 8 bases. The CDR3 totals 17 residues. The V and J ends lost 0 bases and 2 bases, in that order; junction bases with no gene match: 7. Germline V gives CDR1 LGHNA, CDR2 YNFKEQ. This CDR3 reads CASSQERARGVTDTQYF. The CDR3 DNA reads as TGTGCCAGCAGCCAAGAACGGGCGCGGGGGGTCACAGATACGCAGTATTTT.

CDR3 loop: CASSLGVAYNSPLHF. The CDR3 region has the DNA TGTGCCAGCAGCTTAGGTGTAGCCTATAATTCACCCCTCCACTTT. J is TRBJ1-6 and V is TRBV11-2, with D unclear. V was trimmed by 1 base and J by 2 bases, leaving 6 bases between them. Germline V gene lookup returns CDR1 SGHAT and CDR2 FQNNGV. The CDR3 extends over 15 amino acids. Combining the CDR3 with reference TRBV11-2 and TRBJ1-6 gives the whole variable domain EAGVAQSPRYKIIEKRQSVAFWCNPISGHATLYWYQQILGQGPKLLIQFQNNGVVDDSQLPKDRFSAERLKGVDSTLKIQPAKLEDSAVYLCASSLGVAYNSPLHFGNGTRLTVT.

This chain uses TRBV6-4 with TRBJ2-3, with 12 bases fitting TRBD2. The CDR3 totals 15 residues. Unmatched junction bases numbered 5, after V lost 7 bases and J lost 3 bases. Germline loops: CDR1 MRHNA, CDR2 SNTAGT. CDR3 amino acids: CASTKTSGGTDTQYF. CDR3 DNA sequence: TGTGCCAGCACCAAGACTAGCGGGGGAACAGATACGCAGTATTTT.

This clone has a single count. The V and J genes are TRBV6-2 or TRBV6-3 and TRBJ2-3, with 8 bases fitting TRBD2. The CDR3 loop spans 17 amino acids. J was trimmed by 2 bases and V by 0 bases; bases with no gene match: 7. Germline CDR1 reads MNHEY; CDR2 reads SVGEGT. As DNA, the CDR3 is TGTGCCAGCAGTTACTCGAGAGCGGGGGCCCACACAGATACGCAGTATTTT. It yields the protein CASSYSRAGAHTDTQYF.

V and J are TRBV28 and TRBJ1-2; 9 nucleotides match TRBD1. The trim removed 4 bases at V and 6 bases at J, leaving 9 bases unmatched. The CDR3 runs to 15 residues. The germline V gene has CDR1 MDHEN and CDR2 SYDVKM. CDR3 sequence (DNA): TGTGCCAGCAGTTCCTTAACAGGGGGCTGGAATGGCTACACCTTC. This sequence encodes CASSSLTGGWNGYTF.